The 23 T cell receptor beta chains below were found in one sample sequenced in a study of regulatory and conventional T cells in RAG deficiency (dated by TCRdb to 2016 to 2017). Libraries were prepared through the immunoSEQ multiplex PCR assay. Entries here come from immuneACCESS through TCRdb and include only in-frame sequences with V and J called. Some clones fail to appear in such tables; in the studies checked, an unresolved V gene covers under half of the shortfall, and the cause of the remainder is unknown. The sample table records 24,000 or so clones; approximately 93% of these occur just once. The ten biggest clones cover approximately 0.67% of the sample. Conventional CD4+ T cells were purified from blood as CD25-low CD127-high cells before genomic DNA extraction. The data were also submitted as part of a second study, on regulatory T cells. As that second study puts it: In the multiplex PCR, 52 forward TRBV primers and 13 reverse TRBJ primers were used, and assay-based and computational corrections were applied for amplification bias.

Input material: CD4+ T cells sorted from blood. The receptor source for this set is a human donor in good health.

This clone has only one observation. The genes are TRBV27 and TRBJ1-1; 8 nucleotides line up with TRBD1. After removal of 5 bases from V and 0 bases from J, the junction contained 5 bases not matched to a gene. Germline V gene data show CDR1 as MNHEY and CDR2 as SMNVEV (reference sequence). The CDR3 runs 15 residues. Here the CDR3 DNA reads TGTGCCAGCAGTACGGCGACAGGGGTGAACACTGAAGCTTTCTTT. As protein: CASSTATGVNTEAFF.

The chain is built from TRBV7-6 and TRBJ2-7, with 9 bases lining up with TRBD2. The CDR3 extends over 15 amino acids. Per the germline V gene, CDR1 is SGHVS and CDR2 is FNYEAQ. The ends lost 0 bases at V and 6 bases at J; junction bases unmatched: 6. This CDR3 reads CASSLASGRPLEQYF. The CDR3 nucleotides are TGTGCCAGCAGCTTAGCTAGCGGGAGACCCCTCGAGCAGTACTTC.

The chain couples TRBV4-1 to TRBJ2-7, with 11 bases fitting TRBD2. From germline, CDR1 is MGHRA and CDR2 YSYEKL. Trimming cost V 4 bases and J 0 bases; bases outside gene matches: 11. The CDR3 sequence is 18 residues long. In nucleotides, the CDR3 is TGCGCCAGCAGCCGCCAGACTAGCGGGATACTGAGCTCCTACGAGCAGTACTTC. It specifies CASSRQTSGILSSYEQYF.

The CDR3 DNA sequence: TGTGCCAGTAGTAACCGGGAGCCCCTCTACGAGCAGTACTTC. Translation: CASSNREPLYEQYF. This chain uses TRBV19 with TRBJ2-7, with a weak D call TRBD2 (6 bases). The CDR3 is made up of 14 amino acids. Germline-derived CDR1 and CDR2 are LNHDA and SQIVND (reference sequence). V dropped 4 bases and J dropped 3 bases, with 13 bases sitting between them.

The rearrangement joins TRBV2 to TRBJ2-5; D uncertain. This CDR3 is built from 17 residues. Germline CDR1 reads SNHLY; CDR2 reads FYNNEI. With 6 bases removed from V and 2 bases from J, the gap between germline ends came to 22 bases. CDR3 loop: CASSGTMDLRNQETQYF. The DNA for the CDR3 is TGTGCCAGCAGCGGTACCATGGACCTGCGCAATCAAGAGACCCAGTACTTC. The variable domain in full, completed from reference TRBV2 and TRBJ2-5, reads EPEVTQTPSHQVTQMGQEVILRCVPISNHLYFYWYRQILGQKVEFLVSFYNNEISEKSEIFDDQFSVERPDGSNFTLKIRSTKLEDSAMYFCASSGTMDLRNQETQYFGPGTRLLVL.

The chain employs TRBV28 and TRBJ1-2; 10 bases align to TRBD1. CDR1 and CDR2 from the germline V gene are MDHEN and SYDVKM. The CDR3 runs 18 residues. With V trimmed by 3 bases and J by 4 bases, 14 bases remained unmatched. CDR3 sequence reads: CASSLTLTGGAIGYGYTF. The CDR3 DNA reads TGTGCCAGCAGTTTGACCCTGACAGGGGGCGCGATCGGCTATGGCTACACCTTC.

The rearrangement links TRBV19 to TRBJ2-7; TRBD1 aligns across 7 bases. V lost 3 bases to trimming and J lost 3 bases; unmatched junction nucleotides: 8. This CDR3 is built from 15 residues. Per the germline V gene, CDR1 is LNHDA and CDR2 is SQIVND (reference sequence). The CDR3 sequence is CASSMSETGLYEQYF. In DNA form, the CDR3 reads TGTGCCAGTAGTATGTCCGAGACAGGGCTCTACGAGCAGTACTTC.

The chain is built from TRBV7-2 and TRBJ1-1; D may be TRBD1 (5 bases). The germline gives CDR1 SGHTA, CDR2 FQGNSA. Trimming shortened V by 5 bases and J by 12 bases, and 13 bases separated the two germline ends. This CDR3 contains 11 residues. The CDR3 reads CASSPGTRSFF. The CDR3 DNA reads TGTGCCAGCAGCCCCGGGACGAGATCTTTCTTT.

The rearrangement links TRBV7-9 to TRBJ2-7; D not resolved. The germline V gene has CDR1 SEHNR and CDR2 FQNEAQ (reference sequence). Trimming left V 3 bases short and J 7 bases short, with 7 bases between. The CDR3 extends over 11 amino acids. CDR3 sequence reads: CASSLVAEQYF. The CDR3 nucleotides read TGTGCCAGCAGCTTGGTTGCGGAGCAGTACTTC.

The genes are TRBV2 and TRBJ2-6, with D perhaps TRBD1 or TRBD2 (5 bases each). Germline-derived CDR1 and CDR2 are SNHLY and FYNNEI. The CDR3 extends over 15 amino acids. Trimming stripped 5 bases from V and 4 bases from J, with 12 bases between. The CDR3 region is CASSRGTQGANVLTF. CDR3 coding DNA: TGTGCCAGCAGTAGAGGGACGCAAGGGGCCAACGTCCTGACTTTC.

The chain carries TRBV7-9 and TRBJ1-2; no definite D call. The CDR3 has 15 residues. Looked up from germline, CDR1 is SEHNR and CDR2 is FQNEAQ (reference sequence). V was pared by 2 bases and J by 0 bases, with 10 bases between. In nucleotides, the CDR3 is TGTGCCAGCAGCTTATTCGGGGTTGCTAACTATGGCTACACCTTC. Translating gives CASSLFGVANYGYTF.

Written as DNA, the CDR3 is TGTGCCAGCAGTTCATATGGGTTCCAGCAGCCCCAGCATTTT. Translated: CASSSYGFQQPQHF. V usage is TRBV5-8 and J usage is TRBJ1-5; D remains ambiguous. Germline values: CDR1 SGHTS, CDR2 YDEGEE. Trimming removed 5 bases from V and 7 bases from J, with 16 bases in between. The CDR3 consists of 14 residues.

The chain employs TRBV6-6 and TRBJ2-1, with TRBD1 matching over 10 bases. V lost 6 bases, J lost 6 bases, and 5 bases stayed unmatched. The germline gives CDR1 MNHNY, CDR2 SVGAGI (reference sequence). The CDR3 sequence is 14 residues long. CDR3 in amino acids: CASSTGQGINEQFF. CDR3 in DNA: TGTGCCAGCAGCACGGGACAGGGGATCAATGAGCAGTTCTTC.

The chain couples TRBV5-4 to TRBJ2-1; no clear D. The CDR3 sequence is 11 residues long. V shed 4 bases and J shed 4 bases, with 3 bases lying between them. Per the germline V gene, CDR1 is SGHNT and CDR2 is YYREEE (reference sequence). CDR3 region: CASSDYNEQFF. The CDR3, as DNA: TGTGCCAGCAGCGATTACAATGAGCAGTTCTTC.

V gene TRBV27 combines with J gene TRBJ2-1; tentatively, D is TRBD2 (7 bases). The germline gives CDR1 MNHEY, CDR2 SMNVEV (reference sequence). The CDR3 loop spans 18 amino acids. Trimming took 2 bases from V and 3 from J, leaving 20 bases between them. CDR3 nucleotides: TGTGCCAGCAGTTTAAGCCCGGGTGGGGGGGCCTTCTACAATGAGCAGTTCTTC. It yields the protein CASSLSPGGGAFYNEQFF.

The CDR3 loop is CASSKGRRGEEAGLKNIQYF. CDR3 bases: TGTGCCAGCAGCAAAGGCCGCCGGGGGGAGGAGGCAGGGCTTAAAAACATTCAGTACTTC. The chain couples TRBV21-1 to TRBJ2-4; the table calls TRBD2, which could not be checked here. TRBV21-1 is classified as a pseudogene. The CDR3 is 20 amino acids.

The rearrangement joins TRBV2 to TRBJ2-7; 9 bases line up with TRBD1. Germline V lookup: CDR1 SNHLY, CDR2 FYNNEI. V trimming: 8 bases; J trimming: 4 bases; junction bases outside the gene matches: 6. CDR3 length: 13 residues. In DNA form, the CDR3 reads TGTGCCAGCCAAGTGGGACAGGGTTACGAGCAGTACTTC. It specifies CASQVGQGYEQYF.

The genes are TRBV12-5 and TRBJ1-1; D not certain. Germline CDR1 and CDR2: LGHNT and FRNRAP. This CDR3 has 11 amino acids. V was trimmed by 6 bases and J by 2 bases, leaving 4 bases between them. The CDR3 here is CASGANTEAFF. CDR3 DNA sequence: TGTGCTAGTGGCGCAAACACTGAAGCTTTCTTT.

The chain is built from TRBV28 and TRBJ1-1, with a possible D match to TRBD1 (5 bases). Germline CDR1 is MDHEN and CDR2 is SYDVKM. Trimming removed 6 bases from V and 1 base from J, with 15 bases in between. The CDR3 runs to 15 residues. DNA of the CDR3: TGTGCCAGCAGGGGAAAAGGGCAGGGGAACACTGAAGCTTTCTTT. This translates into CASRGKGQGNTEAFF. Based on the CDR3 plus reference TRBV28 and TRBJ1-1, the full variable domain is DVKVTQSSRYLVKRTGEKVFLECVQDMDHENMFWYRQDPGLGLRLIYFSYDVKMKEKGDIPEGYSVSREKKERFSLILESASTNQTSMYLCASRGKGQGNTEAFFGQGTRLTVV.

In DNA form, the CDR3 reads TGTGCCTGGAGTGTCGGGAACCCAAATGAAAAACTGTTTTTT. Translating gives CAWSVGNPNEKLFF. This chain joins TRBV30 and TRBJ1-4; D gene unclear. Trimming pared 0 bases from V and 5 bases from J, leaving 10 bases between. The CDR3 has 14 residues. Germline CDR1 is GTSNPN and CDR2 is SVGIG (reference sequence). The full variable domain, completed using reference TRBV30 and TRBJ1-4, is SQTIHQWPATLVQPVGSPLSLECTVEGTSNPNLYWYRQAAGRGLQLLFYSVGIGQISSEVPQNLSASRPQDRQFILSSKKLLLSDSGFYLCAWSVGNPNEKLFFGSGTQLSVL.

This sequence joins TRBV18 and TRBJ2-3; 13 bases are a match to TRBD2. V trimming: 0 bases; J trimming: 1 base; junction bases outside the gene matches: 10. CDR1 KGHSH and CDR2 LQKENI come from the germline V gene. The CDR3 is 20 residues long. CDR3 coding DNA: TGTGCCAGCTCACCACCGATAGTACTAGCGGGGGGGCCTCGCACAGATACGCAGTATTTT. This codes for CASSPPIVLAGGPRTDTQYF.

The J gene is TRBJ1-6, the V gene TRBV5-1; TRBD1 aligns across 9 bases. Germline CDR1 SGHRS, CDR2 YFSETQ. With 3 bases clipped from V and 3 bases from J, the junction kept 4 bases outside the gene matches. The CDR3 loop spans 16 amino acids. The CDR3 DNA is TGCGCCAGCAGCTCCACGACAGGGGGCTATAATTCACCCCTCCACTTT. This codes for CASSSTTGGYNSPLHF.

The chain links TRBV7-9 to TRBJ1-1, with TRBD1 matching 7 bases. The trim removed 5 bases at V and 8 bases at J, leaving 11 bases unmatched. This CDR3 has 14 residues. Germline assignment: CDR1 SEHNR and CDR2 FQNEAQ (reference sequence). In DNA, the CDR3 is TGTGCCAGCAGCATACCTGACAGGGCATGGGAAGCTTTCTTT. Residues: CASSIPDRAWEAFF.